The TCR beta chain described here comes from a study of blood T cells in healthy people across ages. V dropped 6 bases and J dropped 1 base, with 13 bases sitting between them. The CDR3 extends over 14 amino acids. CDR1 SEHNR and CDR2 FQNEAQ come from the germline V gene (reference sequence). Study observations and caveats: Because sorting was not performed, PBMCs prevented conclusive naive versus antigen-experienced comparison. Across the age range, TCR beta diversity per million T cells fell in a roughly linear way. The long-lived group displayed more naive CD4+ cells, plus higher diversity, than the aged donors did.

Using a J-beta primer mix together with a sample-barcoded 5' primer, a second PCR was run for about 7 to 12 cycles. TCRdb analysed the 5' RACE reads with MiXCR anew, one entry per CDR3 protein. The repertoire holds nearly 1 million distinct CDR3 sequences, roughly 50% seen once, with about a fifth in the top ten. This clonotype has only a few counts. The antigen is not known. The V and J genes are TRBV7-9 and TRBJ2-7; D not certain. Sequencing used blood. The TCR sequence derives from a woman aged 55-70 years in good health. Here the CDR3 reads CASSSDLQSYEQYF. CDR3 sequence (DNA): TGTGCCAGCAGTTCGGACCTTCAGTCCTACGAGCAGTACTTC.